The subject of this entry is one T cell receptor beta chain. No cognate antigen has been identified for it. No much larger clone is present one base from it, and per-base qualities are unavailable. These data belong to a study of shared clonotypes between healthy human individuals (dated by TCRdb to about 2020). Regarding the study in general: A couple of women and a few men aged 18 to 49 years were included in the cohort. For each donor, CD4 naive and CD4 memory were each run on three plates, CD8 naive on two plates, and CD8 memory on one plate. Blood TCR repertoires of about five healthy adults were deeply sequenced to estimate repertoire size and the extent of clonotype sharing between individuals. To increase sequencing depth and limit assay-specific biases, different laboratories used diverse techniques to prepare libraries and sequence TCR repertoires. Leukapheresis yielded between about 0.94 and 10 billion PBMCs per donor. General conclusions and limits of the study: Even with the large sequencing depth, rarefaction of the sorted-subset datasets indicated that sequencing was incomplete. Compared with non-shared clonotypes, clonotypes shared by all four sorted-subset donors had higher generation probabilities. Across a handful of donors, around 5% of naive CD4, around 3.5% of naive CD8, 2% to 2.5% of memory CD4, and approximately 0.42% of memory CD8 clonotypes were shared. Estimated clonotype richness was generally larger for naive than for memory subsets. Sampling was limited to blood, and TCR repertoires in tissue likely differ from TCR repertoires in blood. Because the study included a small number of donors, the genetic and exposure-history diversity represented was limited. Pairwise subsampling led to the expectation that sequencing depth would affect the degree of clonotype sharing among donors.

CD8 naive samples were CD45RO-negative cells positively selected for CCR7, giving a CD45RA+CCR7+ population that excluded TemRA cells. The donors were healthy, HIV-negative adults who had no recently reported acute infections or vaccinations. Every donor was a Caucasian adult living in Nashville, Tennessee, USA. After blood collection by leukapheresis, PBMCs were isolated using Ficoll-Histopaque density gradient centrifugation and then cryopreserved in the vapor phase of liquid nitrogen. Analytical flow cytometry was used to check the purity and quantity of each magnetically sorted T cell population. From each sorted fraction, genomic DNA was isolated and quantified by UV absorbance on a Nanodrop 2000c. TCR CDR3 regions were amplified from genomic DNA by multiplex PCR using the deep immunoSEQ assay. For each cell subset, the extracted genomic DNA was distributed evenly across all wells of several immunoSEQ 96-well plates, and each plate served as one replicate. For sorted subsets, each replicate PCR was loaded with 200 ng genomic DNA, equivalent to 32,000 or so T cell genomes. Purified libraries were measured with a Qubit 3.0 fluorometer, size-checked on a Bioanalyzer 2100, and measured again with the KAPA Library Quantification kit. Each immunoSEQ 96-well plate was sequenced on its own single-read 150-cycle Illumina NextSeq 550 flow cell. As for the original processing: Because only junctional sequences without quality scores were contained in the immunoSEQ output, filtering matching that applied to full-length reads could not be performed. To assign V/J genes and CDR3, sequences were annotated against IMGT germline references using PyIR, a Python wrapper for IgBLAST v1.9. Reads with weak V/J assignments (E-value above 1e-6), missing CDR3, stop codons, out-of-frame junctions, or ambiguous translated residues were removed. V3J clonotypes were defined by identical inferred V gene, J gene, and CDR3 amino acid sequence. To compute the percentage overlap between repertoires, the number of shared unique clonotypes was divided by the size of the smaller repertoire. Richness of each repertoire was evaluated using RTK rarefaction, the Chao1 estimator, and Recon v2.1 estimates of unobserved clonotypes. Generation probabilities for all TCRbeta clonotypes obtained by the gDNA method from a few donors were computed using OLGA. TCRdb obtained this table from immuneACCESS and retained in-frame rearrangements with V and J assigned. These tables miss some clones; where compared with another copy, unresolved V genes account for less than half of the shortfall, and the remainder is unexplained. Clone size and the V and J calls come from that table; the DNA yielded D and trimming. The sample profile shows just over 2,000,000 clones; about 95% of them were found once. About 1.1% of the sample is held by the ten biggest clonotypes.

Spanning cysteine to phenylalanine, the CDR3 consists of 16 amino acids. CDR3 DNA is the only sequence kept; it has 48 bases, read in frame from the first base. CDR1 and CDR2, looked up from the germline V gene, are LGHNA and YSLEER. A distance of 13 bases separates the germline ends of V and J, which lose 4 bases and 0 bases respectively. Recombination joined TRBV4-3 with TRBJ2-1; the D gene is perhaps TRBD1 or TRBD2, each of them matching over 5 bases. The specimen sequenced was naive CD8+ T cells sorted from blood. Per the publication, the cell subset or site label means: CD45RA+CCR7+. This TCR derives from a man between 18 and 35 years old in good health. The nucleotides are TGCGCCAGCAGCCGCCTAACCGGGACCTCCTACAATGAGCAGTTCTTC. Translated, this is CASSRLTGTSYNEQFF.